The subject of this entry is one T cell receptor beta chain. In the source study's methods: Counts of nucleated cells, estimated from reference gene primer amplification, were obtained. Sequencing was performed with immunoSEQ multiplex PCR; in TCRdb, only in-frame clones are kept and a portion is missing. The DNA was the basis for D and trimming; V, J and clone size are from that table. The table lists roughly 70,000 clones, about four fifths of them singletons. Germline loops: CDR1 SGHVS, CDR2 FNYEAQ. Trimming pared 5 bases from V and 1 base from J, leaving 7 bases between. The CDR3 length is 13 residues. The data are from a study of blood T cell repertoires in COVID-19. Study as a whole: Samples taken during acute and convalescent COVID-19 were collected in the United States, Italy and Spain. In each case, the material was cDNA or gDNA derived from T cells, B-cell-depleted T cells, or PBMCs.

This chain uses TRBV7-6 with TRBJ2-3, with a possible D match to TRBD2 (6 bases). Material: peripheral blood. The receptor was derived from a woman older than 75 with active or convalescent COVID-19. CDR3 DNA: TGTGCCAGCAGCGGCGGGGGCACAGATACGCAGTATTTT. This sequence encodes CASSGGGTDTQYF.